Listed here are 21 T cell receptor beta chains from one sample, sequenced in a study of T cell changes during pregnancy in multiple sclerosis. Sequencing used immunoSEQ multiplex PCR; TCRdb keeps in-frame clones, though not all of them. The sample has tens of thousands of clones; roughly 90% are singletons. The sample was CD4+ T cells from peripheral blood mononuclear cells, taken after pregnancy. These receptors originate from a female donor in good health, enrolled as a control in a pregnancy study.

CDR3: CAISDGGNGSPLHF. Here the CDR3 DNA reads TGTGCCATCAGTGATGGAGGGAATGGGTCACCCCTCCACTTT. This chain joins TRBV10-3 and TRBJ1-6; D not certain. Germline loops: CDR1 ENHRY, CDR2 SYGVKD. The germline V and J ends were trimmed by 3 bases and 10 bases, with 13 bases remaining between them. This CDR3 contains 14 residues.

V is TRBV5-4 and J is TRBJ1-1; a possible D gene is TRBD1 (5 bases). The V gene lost 4 bases and the J gene lost 5 bases, with 18 bases spanning the gap. Germline assignment: CDR1 SGHNT and CDR2 YYREEE (reference sequence). The CDR3 totals 15 residues. The CDR3 DNA reads TGTGCCAGCAGCGCGGACCTTCTTAGGGGAACTGAAGCTTTCTTT. Translation gives CASSADLLRGTEAFF. Drawing the rest from reference TRBV5-4 and TRBJ1-1, the complete variable domain is ETGVTQSPTHLIKTRGQQVTLRCSSQSGHNTVSWYQQALGQGPQFIFQYYREEENGRGNFPPRFSGLQFPNYSSELNVNALELDDSALYLCASSADLLRGTEAFFGQGTRLTVV.

The gene calls are TRBV11-2 and TRBJ2-7; maybe TRBD2 (5 bases). V was cut by 0 bases and J by 2 bases, with 11 bases left in between. CDR1 and CDR2 from the germline V gene are SGHAT and FQNNGV. This CDR3 has 15 residues. The CDR3 DNA is TGTGCCAGCAGCTTAGATCCTTCGGGGACCTACGAGCAGTACTTC. Translating it yields CASSLDPSGTYEQYF.

The chain has TRBV7-8 and TRBJ1-5; TRBD1 agrees at 9 bases. Per the germline V gene, CDR1 is SGHVS and CDR2 is FQNEAQ. Trimming removed 5 bases from V and 4 bases from J; junction bases left unmatched: 6. The CDR3 is made up of 15 amino acids. CDR3 amino acids: CASSPQGALNQPQHF. DNA for the CDR3: TGTGCCAGCAGCCCACAGGGGGCTCTTAATCAGCCCCAGCATTTT. The complete variable domain, with remaining parts taken from reference TRBV7-8 and TRBJ1-5, reads GAGVSQSPRYKVAKRGQDVALRCDPISGHVSLFWYQQALGQGPEFLTYFQNEAQLDKSGLPSDRFFAERPEGSVSTLKIQRTQQEDSAVYLCASSPQGALNQPQHFGDGTRLSIL.

This clone has only one observation. The rearrangement joins TRBV19 to TRBJ1-2; TRBD1 might be the D (6 bases). CDR1 is LNHDA, CDR2 SQIVND, per germline (reference sequence). V was trimmed by 2 bases and J by 7 bases, leaving 11 bases between them. The CDR3 has 13 residues. CDR3 amino acids: CASSIQGPGGYTF. CDR3 DNA sequence: TGTGCCAGTAGTATACAGGGGCCGGGTGGCTACACCTTC. The full variable domain, in which reference TRBV19 and TRBJ1-2 provide the parts outside the CDR3, is DGGITQSPKYLFRKEGQNVTLSCEQNLNHDAMYWYRQDPGQGLRLIYYSQIVNDFQKGDIAEGYSVSREKKESFPLTVTSAQKNPTAFYLCASSIQGPGGYTFGSGTRLTVV.

This chain connects TRBV4-1 to TRBJ1-1; no clear D. Germline V CDR1 and CDR2: MGHRA, YSYEKL. The CDR3 length is 13 residues. V lost 1 base, J lost 5 bases, and 8 bases lay in between. CDR3 bases: TGCGCCAGCAGCCAAGGTATCGGGACTGAAGCTTTCTTT. This codes for CASSQGIGTEAFF.

This clone was detected only once. The rearrangement uses TRBV2 and TRBJ2-5; a weak D match, TRBD2 (5 bases). Looked up from germline, CDR1 is SNHLY and CDR2 is FYNNEI. The CDR3 is 13 residues long. V was shortened by 5 bases and J by 9 bases, with 16 bases between the two germline ends. CDR3 DNA sequence: TGTGCCAGCAGTCCGGACCCCACGAGGGCCCAGTACTTC. Translated, it gives CASSPDPTRAQYF.

This chain connects TRBV7-9 to TRBJ1-5, with 9 bases that match TRBD1. Trimming at V came to 3 bases and at J to 4 bases, leaving 1 base not matched to a gene. Per the germline V gene, CDR1 is SEHNR and CDR2 is FQNEAQ (reference sequence). The CDR3 runs to 14 residues. CDR3 in DNA: TGTGCCAGCAGCTTTGGACAGGGGAATCAGCCCCAGCATTTT. This codes for CASSFGQGNQPQHF.

V is TRBV18 and J is TRBJ1-2; no definite D call. This CDR3 comprises 13 residues. Germline V CDR1 and CDR2: KGHSH, LQKENI. Trimming shortened V by 3 bases and J by 4 bases, and 9 bases separated the two germline ends. CDR3 region: CASSPGISYGYTF. CDR3 bases: TGTGCCAGCTCACCGGGCATCTCCTATGGCTACACCTTC.

The V gene is TRBV5-1, the J gene TRBJ2-2, with TRBD1 matching 7 bases. Germline values: CDR1 SGHRS, CDR2 YFSETQ. This CDR3 comprises 14 residues. The V segment lost 4 bases and the J segment 4 bases; nucleotides outside the gene matches: 4. For the CDR3, the DNA is TGCGCCAGCAGCGAGGGGGCACGCACCGGGGAGCTGTTTTTT. This sequence encodes CASSEGARTGELFF.

This clone came up a few times. This chain joins TRBV30 and TRBJ1-5; TRBD1 matches at 7 bases. Germline V gene data show CDR1 as GTSNPN and CDR2 as SVGIG (reference sequence). Unmatched junction bases numbered 3, after V lost 0 bases and J lost 1 base. This CDR3 has 15 residues. For the CDR3, the DNA is TGTGCCTGGAGTGTAAGGGGGCGAAGCAATCAGCCCCAGCATTTT. Protein: CAWSVRGRSNQPQHF.

This chain connects TRBV6-5 to TRBJ2-2, with D possibly being TRBD2 (5 bases). The CDR3 is 15 amino acids. In germline, CDR1 is MNHEY, CDR2 SVGAGI. V lost 7 bases and J lost 4, with 16 bases in between. The CDR3 region is CASKSRPAGTGELFF. Written as DNA, the CDR3 is TGTGCCAGCAAGAGCAGGCCCGCGGGCACCGGGGAGCTGTTTTTT.

J is TRBJ2-7 and V is TRBV6-1; no firm D call. Germline V lookup: CDR1 MNHNS, CDR2 SASEGT. V lost 7 bases, J lost 1 base, and 8 bases lay in between. The CDR3 contains 12 residues. The CDR3 region is CASNLGSYEQYF. CDR3 in DNA: TGTGCCAGCAATCTAGGATCCTACGAGCAGTACTTC.

J is TRBJ2-3 and V is TRBV7-2; a weak D match, TRBD2 (6 bases). Deletions cut 4 bases from V and 2 bases from J, with 13 bases between. The CDR3 totals 15 residues. Germline CDR1 SGHTA, CDR2 FQGNSA. The CDR3 spells CASSSRRGNTDTQYF. The CDR3 nucleotides read TGTGCCAGCAGCTCTCGGCGGGGTAACACAGATACGCAGTATTTT. Drawing the rest from reference TRBV7-2 and TRBJ2-3, the complete variable domain is GAGVSQSPSNKVTEKGKDVELRCDPISGHTALYWYRQSLGQGLEFLIYFQGNSAPDKSGLPSDRFSAERTGGSVSTLTIQRTQQEDSAVYLCASSSRRGNTDTQYFGPGTRLTVL.

CDR3 sequence (DNA): TGTGCCAGCAGCGTAGGCAGCGGGGGGGCAGATACGCAGTATTTT. Its translation is CASSVGSGGADTQYF. This chain uses TRBV9 with TRBJ2-3, with TRBD2 identical over 10 bases. The CDR3 length is 15 residues. Losses at the gene ends were 0 bases for V and 4 bases for J; bases not matched to a gene: 2. From germline, CDR1 is SGDLS and CDR2 YYNGEE. The entire variable domain, with the rest obtained from reference TRBV9 and TRBJ2-3, is as follows: DSGVTQTPKHLITATGQRVTLRCSPRSGDLSVYWYQQSLDQGLQFLIQYYNGEERAKGNILERFSAQQFPDLHSELNLSSLELGDSALYFCASSVGSGGADTQYFGPGTRLTVL.

The chain carries TRBV19 and TRBJ1-4, with D possibly matching TRBD1 (6 bases). The V and J ends lost 5 bases and 1 base respectively, with 8 bases between them. Germline V lookup: CDR1 LNHDA, CDR2 SQIVND (reference sequence). CDR3 length equals 14 residues. CDR3 protein: CASSETGTNEKLFF. In DNA, the CDR3 is TGTGCCAGTAGTGAGACAGGAACTAATGAAAAACTGTTTTTT.

The J gene is TRBJ1-4, the V gene TRBV2; 10 nucleotides line up with TRBD1. The germline V gene encodes CDR1 SNHLY and CDR2 FYNNEI. The V gene end was trimmed by 5 bases and the J gene end by 7 bases; junction bases not matched to a gene: 7. The CDR3 covers 15 residues. The CDR3 region is CASSSGTGEVEKLFF. CDR3 nucleotide sequence: TGTGCCAGCAGTTCCGGGACAGGGGAAGTTGAAAAACTGTTTTTT.

The chain is built from TRBV18 and TRBJ1-2, with D tentatively TRBD1 (6 bases). CDR3 size: 14 residues. The germline gives CDR1 KGHSH, CDR2 LQKENI. V lost 3 bases to trimming and J lost 1 base, with 9 bases between them. For the CDR3, the DNA is TGTGCCAGCTCACCGAACAGGGATAACTATGGCTACACCTTC. Protein: CASSPNRDNYGYTF.

This clone was counted a single time. The chain couples TRBV7-9 to TRBJ2-1; 7 bases map to TRBD2. Per the germline V gene, CDR1 is SEHNR and CDR2 is FQNEAQ (reference sequence). The V and J ends lost 1 base and 12 bases, in that order; junction bases with no gene match: 9. The CDR3 has 14 amino acids. Written as DNA, the CDR3 is TGTGCCAGCAGCTTAGTCGGCGGGGGAAGGTGGCAGTTCTTC. Translating gives CASSLVGGGRWQFF. The entire variable domain, with the rest obtained from reference TRBV7-9 and TRBJ2-1, is as follows: DTGVSQNPRHKITKRGQNVTFRCDPISEHNRLYWYRQTLGQGPEFLTYFQNEAQLEKSRLLSDRFSAERPKGSFSTLEIQRTEQGDSAMYLCASSLVGGGRWQFFGPGTRLTVL.

The chain recombines TRBV7-8 with TRBJ2-7, with TRBD2 identical over 8 bases. Per the germline V gene, CDR1 is SGHVS and CDR2 is FQNEAQ. This CDR3 comprises 15 residues. Trimming at V came to 4 bases and at J to 1 base, leaving 6 bases not matched to a gene. The CDR3: CASSSSGGPSYEQYF. CDR3 bases: TGTGCCAGCAGCTCCAGCGGGGGACCATCCTACGAGCAGTACTTC.

The chain couples TRBV4-1 to TRBJ2-1; D might be TRBD2 (6 bases). Germline assignment: CDR1 MGHRA and CDR2 YSYEKL. This CDR3 region has 16 residues. The V gene lost 4 bases and the J gene lost 0 bases, with 13 bases spanning the gap. CDR3 protein: CASSPLAGFSYNEQFF. For the CDR3, the DNA is TGCGCCAGCAGCCCCTTGGCGGGGTTCTCCTACAATGAGCAGTTCTTC.